This record looks at one T cell receptor (beta chain) sequence and its context. As yet, its antigen is unknown. The CDR3 is 12 residues long. V lost 3 bases and J 6 bases, leaving 8 bases between the germline ends. Germline V CDR1 and CDR2: MNHNS, SASEGT. CD45RO/CCR7/CD25/CD127/CD95/CD27 sorting isolated CD4+ naive, central memory, regulatory and stem cell-like memory cells. This specimen belongs to a study of beta chain features in type 1 diabetes. Study results and limitations: People with Type 1 diabetes carried modestly yet significantly shorter TCRB CDR3s in all four CD4+ subsets.

Expressed TCRB transcripts were sequenced, since all the RNA that had been isolated was reverse transcribed. TCRdb keeps only in-frame clones here, not all; method: immunoSEQ multiplex PCR. The sample has about 370,000 clones, over 12% seen once. The source material was naive CD4+ T cells from blood. The TCR originated in a woman aged 18-35 years in good health. The chain recombines TRBV6-1 with TRBJ1-2; no firm D call. CDR3 nucleotide sequence: TGTGCCAGCAGTGAGGCGGGCGATGGCTACACCTTC. It is translated as CASSEAGDGYTF.